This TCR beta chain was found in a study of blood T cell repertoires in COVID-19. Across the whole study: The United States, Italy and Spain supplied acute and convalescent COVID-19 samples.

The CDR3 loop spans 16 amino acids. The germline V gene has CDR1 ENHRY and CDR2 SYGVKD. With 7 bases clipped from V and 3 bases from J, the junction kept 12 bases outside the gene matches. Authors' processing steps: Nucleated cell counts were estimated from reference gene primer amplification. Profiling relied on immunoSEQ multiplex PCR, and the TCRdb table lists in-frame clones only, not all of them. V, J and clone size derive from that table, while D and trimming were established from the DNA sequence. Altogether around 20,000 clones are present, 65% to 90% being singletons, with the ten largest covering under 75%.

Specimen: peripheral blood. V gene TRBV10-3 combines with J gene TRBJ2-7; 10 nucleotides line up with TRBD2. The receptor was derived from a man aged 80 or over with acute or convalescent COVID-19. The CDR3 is CAITKSPGLASYEQYF. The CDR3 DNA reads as TGTGCCATCACTAAAAGTCCGGGACTAGCGAGCTACGAGCAGTACTTC.